This record concerns one TCR beta chain sequence. Its antigen is unidentified. CDR3 length: 19 residues. CDR1 is MNHEY and CDR2 is SMNVEV in the germline V gene (reference sequence). The ends lost 4 bases at V and 2 bases at J; junction bases unmatched: 10. In the original workflow: Clinicopathological groups supplied CDR3 differences that were used to build a distant-metastasis classifier for papillary thyroid cancer. TCRdb re-called clones from the PCR reads using MiXCR. What appears here as the V and J calls and clone size reflects TCRdb's work, not the paper's. The table includes approximately 32,000 clones, 21% detected once. The data are from a study of metastatic and nonmetastatic thyroid tumors. Study at large: Comparative analysis of repertoires was undertaken across blood and tumor or nodule tissue obtained from malignant and benign thyroid patients.

Before thyroid surgery, none of the patients had received any treatment. Study-wide points: A significant increase in TCR beta diversity was reportedly seen in malignant thyroid tumors relative to benign nodules, in blood and tumor.

The gene calls are TRBV27 and TRBJ2-1; 14 nucleotides line up with TRBD2. Sequenced sample: tumor tissue. The sequence came from a male donor with papillary thyroid cancer or a benign thyroid nodule (not recorded which). Some clones in this sample may be carry-over from other donors' samples. CDR3 loop: CASSSTGLAGVGAYNEQFF. Written as DNA, the CDR3 is TGTGCCAGCAGTTCCACGGGACTAGCGGGAGTGGGGGCCTACAATGAGCAGTTCTTC.